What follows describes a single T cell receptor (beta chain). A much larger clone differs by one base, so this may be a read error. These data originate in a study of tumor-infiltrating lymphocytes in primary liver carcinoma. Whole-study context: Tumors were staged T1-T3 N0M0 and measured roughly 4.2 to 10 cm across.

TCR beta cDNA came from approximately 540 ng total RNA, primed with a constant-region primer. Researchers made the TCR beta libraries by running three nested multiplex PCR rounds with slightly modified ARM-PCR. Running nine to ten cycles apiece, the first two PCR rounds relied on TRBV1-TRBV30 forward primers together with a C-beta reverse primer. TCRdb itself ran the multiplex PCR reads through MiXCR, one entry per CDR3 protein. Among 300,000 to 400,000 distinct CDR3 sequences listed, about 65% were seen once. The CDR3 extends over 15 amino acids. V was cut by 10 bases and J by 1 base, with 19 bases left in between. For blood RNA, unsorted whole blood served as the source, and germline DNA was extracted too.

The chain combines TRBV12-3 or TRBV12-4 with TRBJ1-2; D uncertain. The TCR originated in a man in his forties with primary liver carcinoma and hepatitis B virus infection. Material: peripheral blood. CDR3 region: CAITVQDKFNYGYTF. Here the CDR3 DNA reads TGTGCCATCACTGTCCAGGATAAATTTAACTATGGCTACACCTTC.